The present T cell receptor (beta chain) was sequenced within a study of CD8+ T cells in alopecia areata. Notes on this clone: Other DNA sequences within the sample encode an identical CDR3.

cDNA prepared by RNA extraction and subsequent reverse transcription served as the template for sequencing. Method: immunoSEQ multiplex PCR; TCRdb's copy keeps in-frame clones and lacks some. The table has over 100,000 clones, about 50% seen once. As to treatment: oral pan-JAK inhibitor, 5-10 mg twice daily. This CDR3 contains 11 residues. The germline V gene encodes CDR1 GTSNPN and CDR2 SVGIG (reference sequence). V was cut by 0 bases and J by 9 bases, with 6 bases left in between. The receptor's source is a human donor with alopecia areata. The J gene is TRBJ1-5, the V gene TRBV30; D gene unclear. The sample here was CD4+ T cells sorted from blood, taken at week 4, from a patient treated with tofacitinib. The CDR3 sequence: CAWSVEGPQHF. The CDR3 nucleotides read TGTGCCTGGAGTGTGGAAGGGCCCCAGCATTTT. The full variable domain, with the rest looked up from reference TRBV30 and TRBJ1-5, is SQTIHQWPATLVQPVGSPLSLECTVEGTSNPNLYWYRQAAGRGLQLLFYSVGIGQISSEVPQNLSASRPQDRQFILSSKKLLLSDSGFYLCAWSVEGPQHFGDGTRLSIL.